This TCR beta chain was sequenced during a study of T cell responses to AZD1222 COVID-19 vaccine. The J segment lost 0 bases and the V segment lost 3 bases, leaving 11 bases of the junction unmatched. This CDR3 contains 18 residues. Germline loops: CDR1 KGHSH, CDR2 LQKENI. Study-level findings and limits: Vaccine-associated CD4 TCRs spanned spike, dominant at 160-218 and 743-854. Females made up more of the donors, who were largely white British, and clonal diversity may have come out too low. Scientists sampled the repertoires only once the peak T cell response had passed.

Sequencing was performed with immunoSEQ multiplex PCR; in TCRdb, only in-frame clones are kept and a portion is missing. Among about 120,000 clones listed, about 86% were seen once. With respect to this clone: The antigen is unknown.

The source is an adult who received the AZD1222 COVID-19 vaccine. Sequenced here: peripheral blood, sampled 28 days after the second AZD1222 dose. The chain carries TRBV18 and TRBJ1-3; 7 nucleotides agree with TRBD1. The CDR3 nucleotides are TGTGCCAGCTCACCGACCGGAACAGGGGTACTCTCTGGAAACACCATATATTTT. It translates to CASSPTGTGVLSGNTIYF.